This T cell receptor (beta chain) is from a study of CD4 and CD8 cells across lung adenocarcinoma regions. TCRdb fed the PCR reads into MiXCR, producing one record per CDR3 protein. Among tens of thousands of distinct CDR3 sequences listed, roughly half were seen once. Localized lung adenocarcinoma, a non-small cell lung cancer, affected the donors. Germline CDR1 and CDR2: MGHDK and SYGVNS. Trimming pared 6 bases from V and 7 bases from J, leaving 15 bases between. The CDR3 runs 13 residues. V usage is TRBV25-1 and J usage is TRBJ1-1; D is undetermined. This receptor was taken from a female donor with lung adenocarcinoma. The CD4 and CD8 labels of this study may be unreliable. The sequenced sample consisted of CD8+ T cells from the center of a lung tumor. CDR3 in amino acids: CASSPPYAVEAFF. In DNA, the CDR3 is TGTGCCAGCAGCCCTCCTTACGCAGTTGAAGCTTTCTTT.